These 26 T cell receptor beta chains originate from one sample sequenced in a study of shared clonotypes between healthy human individuals. Data came from immunoSEQ multiplex PCR; TCRdb stores just in-frame clones and leaves some out. Here the sample spans under 2,500,000 clones, approximately 95% being singletons. The source material was naive CD4+ T cells sorted from blood. Described subset: CD45RA+ positively selected. These receptors came from a man between 18 and 35 years old in good health.

In the case of this clone: Other DNA variants within this sample encode the same CDR3. The gene calls are TRBV6-5 and TRBJ1-2; D is unresolved. Trimming took 0 bases from V and 5 from J, leaving 10 bases between them. In germline, CDR1 is MNHEY, CDR2 SVGAGI. This CDR3 is 14 amino acids long. The CDR3 DNA follows: TGTGCCAGCAGTTACTCGAGGGCCGGATATGGCTACACCTTC. Its protein is CASSYSRAGYGYTF.

The CDR3 region has the DNA TGCGCCAGCAGTGAGTCCCGGGGCTGGGGCACTGAAGCTTTCTTT. Its protein is CASSESRGWGTEAFF. V is TRBV10-1 and J is TRBJ1-1; D perhaps matches TRBD1 (5 bases). The V end lost 0 bases, the J end lost 4 bases, and 12 bases lay between the germline ends. Per the germline V gene, CDR1 is WNHNN and CDR2 is SYGVQD (reference sequence). The CDR3 spans 15 residues.

This chain links TRBV30 with TRBJ2-7, with TRBD1 identical over 11 bases. The CDR3 extends over 16 amino acids. The germline CDR1 and CDR2 sequences are GTSNPN and SVGIG (reference sequence). The junction had 11 bases not matched to a gene; V was cut back by 4 bases and J by 3 bases. CDR3 sequence reads: CAWIPRWDRGNYEQYF. In nucleotides, the CDR3 is TGTGCCTGGATACCTCGGTGGGACAGGGGGAACTACGAGCAGTACTTC.

The CDR3 nucleotides read TGTGCCAGCTCACCGACTAGCGGGAGGGCCAACAATGAGCAGTTCTTC. Residues: CASSPTSGRANNEQFF. The rearrangement links TRBV18 to TRBJ2-1; 14 bases align to TRBD2. This CDR3 spans 16 amino acids. Germline V gene data show CDR1 as KGHSH and CDR2 as LQKENI. With V trimmed by 3 bases and J by 5 bases, 3 bases remained unmatched.

CDR3 loop: CASSFLGDLEQYF. The CDR3 DNA sequence: TGTGCCAGCAGCTTCCTAGGGGATCTGGAGCAGTACTTC. The chain couples TRBV7-2 to TRBJ2-7; possible D gene TRBD1, 5 bases. This CDR3 spans 13 amino acids. V lost 3 bases to trimming and J lost 7 bases, with 13 bases between them. The germline V gene encodes CDR1 SGHTA and CDR2 FQGNSA.

This chain connects TRBV5-1 to TRBJ1-1; D call uncertain. V was pared by 0 bases and J by 0 bases, with 12 bases between. The CDR3 covers 16 residues. Germline V gives CDR1 SGHRS, CDR2 YFSETQ. CDR3: CASSLAAGNMNTEAFF. DNA for the CDR3: TGCGCCAGCAGCTTGGCGGCAGGCAATATGAACACTGAAGCTTTCTTT.

The chain combines TRBV10-3 with TRBJ1-3, with D hard to call. The V gene lost 9 bases and the J gene lost 3 bases, with 15 bases spanning the gap. This CDR3 contains 14 residues. CDR1 ENHRY and CDR2 SYGVKD come from the germline V gene. The DNA of the CDR3 is TGTGCCATTTCAGGATCTAGCTATGGAAACACCATATATTTT. It is translated as CAISGSSYGNTIYF.

The V call is TRBV5-1, the J call TRBJ2-2; the match to TRBD2 covers 7 bases. Germline V gene sequence: CDR1 SGHRS, CDR2 YFSETQ. V lost 1 base and J lost 4; bases outside the gene matches: 1. The CDR3 spans 14 residues. CDR3 in amino acids: CASSLRLATGELFF. Written as DNA, the CDR3 is TGCGCCAGCAGCTTGCGACTAGCCACCGGGGAGCTGTTTTTT. The full variable domain, rest sourced from reference TRBV5-1 and TRBJ2-2, is KAGVTQTPRYLIKTRGQQVTLSCSPISGHRSVSWYQQTPGQGLQFLFEYFSETQRNKGNFPGRFSGRQFSNSRSEMNVSTLELGDSALYLCASSLRLATGELFFGEGSRLTVL.

The chain is built from TRBV5-1 and TRBJ1-4; D is ambiguous. The germline V gene has CDR1 SGHRS and CDR2 YFSETQ. CDR3 size: 15 residues. Trimming stripped 4 bases from V and 2 bases from J, with 12 bases between. The CDR3 nucleotides are TGCGCCAGCAGCCCCCGCCTCTCGACTAATGAAAAACTGTTTTTT. Encoded protein: CASSPRLSTNEKLFF.

A remark on this clone: Other DNA variants within this sample encode the same CDR3. The V and J genes are TRBV6-1 and TRBJ1-1; D possibly corresponds to TRBD1 (6 bases). The CDR3 sequence is 13 residues long. Germline V gene lookup returns CDR1 MNHNS and CDR2 SASEGT. Between the trimmed V and J ends, which lost 2 bases and 5 bases, there was a span of 9 bases. CDR3 coding DNA: TGTGCCAGCAGTGAACAGGGGTGGACTGAAGCTTTCTTT. Translated, it gives CASSEQGWTEAFF.

The chain recombines TRBV5-4 with TRBJ2-2; weak D call: TRBD2 (5 bases). Trimming stripped 0 bases from V and 4 bases from J, with 16 bases between. Germline V gene data show CDR1 as SGHNT and CDR2 as YYREEE (reference sequence). This CDR3 has 17 residues. The chain's CDR3 is CASSLAGGPPSTGELFF. In DNA form, the CDR3 reads TGTGCCAGCAGCTTGGCAGGCGGGCCCCCGTCCACCGGGGAGCTGTTTTTT. Full variable domain (rest looked up from reference TRBV5-4 and TRBJ2-2): ETGVTQSPTHLIKTRGQQVTLRCSSQSGHNTVSWYQQALGQGPQFIFQYYREEENGRGNFPPRFSGLQFPNYSSELNVNALELDDSALYLCASSLAGGPPSTGELFFGEGSRLTVL.

The rearrangement links TRBV6-6 to TRBJ1-5; weak D call: TRBD1 (6 bases). The CDR3 totals 13 residues. Germline values: CDR1 MNHNY, CDR2 SVGAGI (reference sequence). V dropped 10 bases and J dropped 1 base, with 11 bases sitting between them. The CDR3 here is CATSTGSNQPQHF. The CDR3, as DNA: TGTGCCACCTCCACAGGGAGCAATCAGCCCCAGCATTTT.

In this sample, this clone turned up once. This chain connects TRBV7-2 to TRBJ2-5; D ambiguous. This CDR3 has 14 residues. Germline V lookup: CDR1 SGHTA, CDR2 FQGNSA. V shed 5 bases and J shed 4 bases, with 14 bases lying between them. CDR3 amino acids: CASSVGSGGETQYF. CDR3 nucleotide sequence: TGTGCCAGCAGCGTAGGATCAGGCGGAGAGACCCAGTACTTC. Full variable domain (outside the CDR3, taken from reference TRBV7-2 and TRBJ2-5): GAGVSQSPSNKVTEKGKDVELRCDPISGHTALYWYRQSLGQGLEFLIYFQGNSAPDKSGLPSDRFSAERTGGSVSTLTIQRTQQEDSAVYLCASSVGSGGETQYFGPGTRLLVL.

The chain uses TRBV14 and TRBJ2-7, with 7 bases that match TRBD2. Per germline, CDR1 SGHDN and CDR2 FVKESK. The CDR3 extends over 14 amino acids. V shed 4 bases and J 2 bases; nucleotides not matched to a gene: 5. The CDR3 nucleotides read TGTGCCAGCAGCCTAAGCGGGGCCCCCTACGAGCAGTACTTC. Its translation: CASSLSGAPYEQYF.

The CDR3 region is CASSRDSTNYGYTF. The CDR3 nucleotides are TGCGCCAGCAGCCGGGACAGCACTAACTATGGCTACACCTTC. This chain joins TRBV5-1 and TRBJ1-2, with 7 bases identical to TRBD1. Trimming at V came to 4 bases and at J to 0 bases, leaving 3 bases not matched to a gene. Looked up from germline, CDR1 is SGHRS and CDR2 is YFSETQ. This CDR3 comprises 14 residues.

This sequence joins TRBV9 and TRBJ1-3; no clear D gene. In germline, CDR1 is SGDLS, CDR2 YYNGEE. V was trimmed by 2 bases and J by 4 bases, leaving 13 bases between them. This CDR3 comprises 15 residues. The CDR3, as DNA: TGTGCCAGCAGCGTTGGGCCCCTCGGGGGAAACACCATATATTTT. Translation: CASSVGPLGGNTIYF.

The chain employs TRBV4-3 and TRBJ2-1, with TRBD1 matching over 7 bases. The CDR3 totals 16 residues. The V segment lost 4 bases and the J segment 3 bases; nucleotides outside the gene matches: 9. Germline values: CDR1 LGHNA, CDR2 YSLEER. The CDR3 here is CASSLTGTELYNEQFF. DNA of the CDR3: TGCGCCAGCAGCCTGACCGGGACAGAGCTCTACAATGAGCAGTTCTTC.

This sequence joins TRBV6-7 and TRBJ2-7, with D perhaps assigned TRBD1 or TRBD2 (5 bases each). TRBV6-7 is identified as an open reading frame with a role that is uncertain. With 4 bases removed from V and 2 bases from J, the gap between germline ends came to 18 bases. The CDR3 contains 16 residues. The CDR3 nucleotides are TGTGCCAGCAGTTTCGTCCCGGGACGGCCAACCTACGAGCAGTACTTC. Residues: CASSFVPGRPTYEQYF.

Points on this clone: Other DNA sequences from this sample encode an identical CDR3 as well. V and J are TRBV5-1 and TRBJ1-5; weak D call: TRBD1 (5 bases). Trimming took off 4 bases at V and 4 bases at J, with 9 bases between the two ends. The germline V gene encodes CDR1 SGHRS and CDR2 YFSETQ. The CDR3 sequence is 13 residues long. The CDR3 reads CASSRSGNQPQHF. CDR3 DNA sequence: TGCGCCAGCAGCCGTTCAGGGAATCAGCCCCAGCATTTT.

The chain links TRBV19 to TRBJ1-2; tentative D call: TRBD1 (6 bases). The CDR3 spans 14 residues. The V end was cut by 4 bases, the J end by 0 bases, with 9 bases between. Germline V CDR1 and CDR2: LNHDA, SQIVND (reference sequence). The CDR3 reads CASSTTGANYGYTF. CDR3 bases: TGTGCCAGTAGTACGACAGGAGCTAACTATGGCTACACCTTC.

The rearrangement joins TRBV30 to TRBJ1-2, with 12 bases that match TRBD1. This CDR3 has 16 residues. V shed 0 bases and J 8 bases; nucleotides not matched to a gene: 10. CDR1 and CDR2 (germline): GTSNPN, SVGIG (reference sequence). DNA of the CDR3: TGTGCCTGGAGTGTACGTTTCGGGACAGGGGGCAGGGGCTACACCTTC. It encodes CAWSVRFGTGGRGYTF.

The chain joins TRBV19 to TRBJ1-3, with unresolved D. Trimming removed 6 bases from V and 0 bases from J, with 15 bases in between. The CDR3 totals 16 residues. The germline V gene has CDR1 LNHDA and CDR2 SQIVND (reference sequence). The chain's CDR3 is CASREGGLPSGNTIYF. The CDR3 bases are TGTGCCAGTAGGGAGGGCGGTCTGCCCTCTGGAAACACCATATATTTT.

The chain is built from TRBV6-1 and TRBJ2-7; 10 bases line up with TRBD2. This CDR3 spans 15 amino acids. Trimming at V came to 3 bases and at J to 4 bases, leaving 6 bases not matched to a gene. In germline, CDR1 is MNHNS, CDR2 SASEGT. In nucleotides, the CDR3 is TGTGCCAGCAGTGATGTAATAGCGGGGGGTTACGAGCAGTACTTC. Protein product: CASSDVIAGGYEQYF.

This clone was counted a single time. This chain uses TRBV10-3 with TRBJ2-7, with 8 bases lining up with TRBD1. CDR1 and CDR2 from the germline V gene are ENHRY and SYGVKD. With 4 bases clipped from V and 5 bases from J, the junction kept 4 bases outside the gene matches. This CDR3 has 13 amino acids. The CDR3 coding sequence is TGTGCCATCAGTGTGACAGGGGATAACGAGCAGTACTTC. It is translated as CAISVTGDNEQYF.

This chain connects TRBV5-1 to TRBJ2-1; D gene ambiguous. The CDR3 sequence is 16 residues long. V shed 4 bases and J shed 4 bases, with 18 bases lying between them. Germline assignment: CDR1 SGHRS and CDR2 YFSETQ. Written as DNA, the CDR3 is TGCGCCAGCAGCCGAGAGTTAGGGATTGGTTACAATGAGCAGTTCTTC. It yields the protein CASSRELGIGYNEQFF.

J is TRBJ1-1 and V is TRBV18; 9 positions agree with TRBD1. CDR1 and CDR2 from the germline V gene are KGHSH and LQKENI. The CDR3 runs 15 residues. Trimming removed 5 bases from V and 3 bases from J; junction bases left unmatched: 7. The chain's CDR3 is CASSLGTGWDTEAFF. The CDR3 DNA is TGTGCCAGCTCATTAGGGACAGGGTGGGACACTGAAGCTTTCTTT.